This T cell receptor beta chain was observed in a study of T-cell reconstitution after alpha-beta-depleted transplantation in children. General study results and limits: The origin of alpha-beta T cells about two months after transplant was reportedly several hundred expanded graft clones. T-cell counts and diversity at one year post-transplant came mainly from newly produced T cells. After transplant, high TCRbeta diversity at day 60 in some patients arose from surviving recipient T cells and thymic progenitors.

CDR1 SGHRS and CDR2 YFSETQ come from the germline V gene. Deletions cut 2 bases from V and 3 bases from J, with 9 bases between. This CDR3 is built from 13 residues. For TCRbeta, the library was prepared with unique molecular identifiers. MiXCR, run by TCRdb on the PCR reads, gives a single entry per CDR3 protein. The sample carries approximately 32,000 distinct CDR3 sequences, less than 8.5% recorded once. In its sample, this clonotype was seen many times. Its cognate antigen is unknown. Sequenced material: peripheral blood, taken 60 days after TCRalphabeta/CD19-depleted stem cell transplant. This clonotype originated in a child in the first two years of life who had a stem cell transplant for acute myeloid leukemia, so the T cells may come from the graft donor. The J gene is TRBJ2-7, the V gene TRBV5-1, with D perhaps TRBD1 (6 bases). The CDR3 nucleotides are TGCGCCAGCAGCTTACAGGGTCGCTACGAGCAGTACTTC. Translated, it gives CASSLQGRYEQYF.